One and the same sample provided the 4 T cell receptor beta chains below, sequenced in a study of beta chain features in type 1 diabetes. Study-wide points: The study found moderately but significantly shorter TCRB CDR3s in all four CD4+ subsets of Type 1 diabetes patients.

The authors reverse transcribed all of the isolated RNA, so sequencing captured expressed TCRB transcripts. The protocol was immunoSEQ multiplex PCR, while the TCRdb copy is restricted to in-frame clones and leaves out a portion. The table records roughly 330,000 clones, less than 15% of them present only once. Their recognized antigens are unknown. The sequenced material came from naive CD4+ T cells from blood. All receptors derive from a woman aged 18-35 years with type 1 diabetes.

The chain carries TRBV5-6 and TRBJ2-5; D uncertain. CDR1 is SGHDT and CDR2 is YYEEEE in the germline V gene. The V and J ends lost 0 bases and 5 bases respectively, with 14 bases between them. The CDR3 contains 15 residues. The CDR3 spells CASSLGQVLMETQYF. Written as DNA, the CDR3 is TGTGCCAGCAGCTTGGGGCAAGTTCTGATGGAGACCCAGTACTTC.

The chain uses TRBV7-9 and TRBJ2-7; D is possibly TRBD2 (5 bases). V was shortened by 5 bases and J by 6 bases, with 14 bases between the two germline ends. Germline CDR1 is SEHNR and CDR2 is FQNEAQ (reference sequence). The CDR3 is 13 residues long. CDR3 sequence: CASSRRGPAEQYF. In DNA form, the CDR3 reads TGTGCCAGCAGCCGGAGAGGGCCGGCCGAGCAGTACTTC.

This clone has just a few counts. This chain joins TRBV2 and TRBJ2-1; 9 nucleotides align to TRBD2. J was trimmed by 9 bases and V by 1 base; bases with no gene match: 7. This CDR3 region has 15 residues. The germline V gene encodes CDR1 SNHLY and CDR2 FYNNEI. The CDR3 nucleotides are TGTGCCAGCAGTGAAGTAACTAGCGGGTATGGTGAGCAGTTCTTC. Translated, it gives CASSEVTSGYGEQFF.

This clone was counted a few times. Written as DNA, the CDR3 is TGTGCCAGCAGCGTAGGACTAGCGGGGTCATACAATGAGCAGTTCTTC. It yields the protein CASSVGLAGSYNEQFF. This chain links TRBV9 with TRBJ2-1; 11 nucleotides match TRBD2. This CDR3 spans 16 amino acids. Germline trimming cut 0 bases from V and 4 bases from J; bases unmatched to any gene: 3. CDR1 and CDR2 (germline): SGDLS, YYNGEE.